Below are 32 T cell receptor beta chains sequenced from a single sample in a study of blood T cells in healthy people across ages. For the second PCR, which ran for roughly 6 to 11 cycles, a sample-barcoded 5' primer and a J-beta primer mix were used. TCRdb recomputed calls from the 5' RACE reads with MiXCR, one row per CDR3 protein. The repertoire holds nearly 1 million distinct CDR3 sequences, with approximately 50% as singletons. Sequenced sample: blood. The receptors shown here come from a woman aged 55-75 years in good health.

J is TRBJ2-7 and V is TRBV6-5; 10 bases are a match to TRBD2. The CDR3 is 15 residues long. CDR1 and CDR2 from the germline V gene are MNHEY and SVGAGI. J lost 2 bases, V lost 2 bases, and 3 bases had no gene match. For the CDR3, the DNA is TGTGCCAGCAGTTACACTAGCGGGACTACCTACGAGCAGTACTTC. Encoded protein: CASSYTSGTTYEQYF.

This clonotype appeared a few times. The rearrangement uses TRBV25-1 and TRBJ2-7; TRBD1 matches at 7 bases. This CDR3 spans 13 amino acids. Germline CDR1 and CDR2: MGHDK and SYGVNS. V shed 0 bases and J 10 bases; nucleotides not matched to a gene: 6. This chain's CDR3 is CASSEYRQGPQYF. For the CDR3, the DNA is TGTGCCAGCAGTGAATATCGACAGGGTCCACAGTACTTC.

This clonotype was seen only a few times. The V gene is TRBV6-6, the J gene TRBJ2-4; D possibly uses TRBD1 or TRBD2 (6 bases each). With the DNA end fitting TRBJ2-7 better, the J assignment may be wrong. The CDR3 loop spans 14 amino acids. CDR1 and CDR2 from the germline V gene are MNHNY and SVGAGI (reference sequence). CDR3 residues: CASSYRGAVYEQYF. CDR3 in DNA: TGTGCCAGCAGTTACAGGGGGGCAGTCTACGAGCAGTACTTC.

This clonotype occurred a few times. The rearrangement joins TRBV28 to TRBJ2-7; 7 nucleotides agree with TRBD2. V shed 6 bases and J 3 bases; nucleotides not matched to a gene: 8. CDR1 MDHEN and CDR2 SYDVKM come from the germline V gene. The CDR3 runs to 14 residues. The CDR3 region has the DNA TGTGCCAGCAGAGCAGGGAGGGGCGGCTACGAGCAGTACTTC. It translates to CASRAGRGGYEQYF.

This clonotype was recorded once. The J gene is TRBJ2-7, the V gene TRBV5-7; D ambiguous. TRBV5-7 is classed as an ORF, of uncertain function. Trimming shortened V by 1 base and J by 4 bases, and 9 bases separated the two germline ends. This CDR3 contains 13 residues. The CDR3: CASSLFLRYEQYF. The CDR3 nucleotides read TGTGCCAGCAGCTTGTTCTTGCGATACGAGCAGTACTTC.

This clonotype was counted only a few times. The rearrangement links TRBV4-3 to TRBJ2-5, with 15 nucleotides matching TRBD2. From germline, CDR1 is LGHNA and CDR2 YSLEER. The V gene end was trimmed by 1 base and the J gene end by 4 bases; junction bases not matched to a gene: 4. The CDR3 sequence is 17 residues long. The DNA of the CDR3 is TGCGCCAGCAGCCAAGGGGGACTAGCGGGAGGTGGAGAGACCCAGTACTTC. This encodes CASSQGGLAGGGETQYF.

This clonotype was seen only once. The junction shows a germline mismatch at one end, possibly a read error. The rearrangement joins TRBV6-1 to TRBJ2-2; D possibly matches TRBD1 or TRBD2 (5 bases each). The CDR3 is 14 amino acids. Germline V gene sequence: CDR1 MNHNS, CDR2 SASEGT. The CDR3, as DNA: TGTGCCAGGTTGGCCAGGGAGAAATCCGGGGAACTGTTTTTT. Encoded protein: CARLAREKSGELFF.

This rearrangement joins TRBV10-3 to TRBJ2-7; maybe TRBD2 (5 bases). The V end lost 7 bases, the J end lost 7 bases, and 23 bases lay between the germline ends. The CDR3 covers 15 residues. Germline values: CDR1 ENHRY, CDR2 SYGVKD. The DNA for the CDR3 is TGTGCCATCAACACCGGGATATCACAGCTTGAGGAGCAGTACTTC. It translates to CAINTGISQLEEQYF.

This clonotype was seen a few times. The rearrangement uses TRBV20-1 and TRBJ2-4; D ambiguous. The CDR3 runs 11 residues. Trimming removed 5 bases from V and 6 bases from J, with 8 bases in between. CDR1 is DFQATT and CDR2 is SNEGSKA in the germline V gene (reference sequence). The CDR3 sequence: CSAPRANIQYF. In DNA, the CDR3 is TGCAGTGCTCCTAGGGCAAACATTCAGTACTTC.

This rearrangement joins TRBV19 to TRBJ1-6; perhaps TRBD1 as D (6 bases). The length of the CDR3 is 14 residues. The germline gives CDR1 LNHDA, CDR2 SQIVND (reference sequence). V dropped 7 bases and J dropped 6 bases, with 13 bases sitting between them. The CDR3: CASKPGQSNSPLHF. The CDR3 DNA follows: TGTGCCAGTAAACCTGGACAGTCTAATTCACCCCTCCACTTT.

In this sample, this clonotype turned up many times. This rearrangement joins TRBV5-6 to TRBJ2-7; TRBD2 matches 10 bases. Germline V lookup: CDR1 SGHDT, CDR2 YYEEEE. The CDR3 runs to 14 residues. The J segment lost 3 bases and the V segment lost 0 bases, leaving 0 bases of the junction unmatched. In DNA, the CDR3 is TGTGCCAGCAGCTTGGTAGCGGGAGGCTACGAGCAGTACTTC. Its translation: CASSLVAGGYEQYF.

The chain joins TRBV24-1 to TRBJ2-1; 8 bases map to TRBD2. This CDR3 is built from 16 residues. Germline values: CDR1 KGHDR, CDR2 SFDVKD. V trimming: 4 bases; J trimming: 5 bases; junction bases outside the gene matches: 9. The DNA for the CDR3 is TGTGCCACCAGTGACCCGGGACTAGAGCCCGACAATGAGCAGTTCTTC. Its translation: CATSDPGLEPDNEQFF.

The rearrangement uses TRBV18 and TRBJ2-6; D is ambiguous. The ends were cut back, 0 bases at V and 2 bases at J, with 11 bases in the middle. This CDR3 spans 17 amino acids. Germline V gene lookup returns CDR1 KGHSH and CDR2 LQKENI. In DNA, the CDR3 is TGTGCCAGCTCACCACCGACCGCAGCAGCTGGGGCCAACGTCCTGACTTTC. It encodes CASSPPTAAAGANVLTF.

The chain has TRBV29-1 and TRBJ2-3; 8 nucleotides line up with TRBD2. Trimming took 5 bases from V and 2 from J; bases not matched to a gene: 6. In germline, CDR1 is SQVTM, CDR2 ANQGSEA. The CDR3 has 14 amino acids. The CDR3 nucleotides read TGCAGCGTTCCTGATAGCGGGGACACAGATACGCAGTATTTT. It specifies CSVPDSGDTDTQYF.

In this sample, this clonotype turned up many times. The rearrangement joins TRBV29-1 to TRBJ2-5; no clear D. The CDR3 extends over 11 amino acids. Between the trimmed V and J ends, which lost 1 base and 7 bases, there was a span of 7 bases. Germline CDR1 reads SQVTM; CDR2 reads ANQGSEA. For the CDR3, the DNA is TGCAGCGTTGAAGGAGTAGGGACCCAGTACTTC. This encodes CSVEGVGTQYF.

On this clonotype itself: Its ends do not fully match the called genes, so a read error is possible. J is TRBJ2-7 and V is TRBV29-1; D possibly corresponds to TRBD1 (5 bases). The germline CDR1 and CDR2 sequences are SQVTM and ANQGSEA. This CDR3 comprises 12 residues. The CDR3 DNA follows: TGCAGCATTGAAATCAGGGACTACGAGCAGTACTTC. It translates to CSIEIRDYEQYF.

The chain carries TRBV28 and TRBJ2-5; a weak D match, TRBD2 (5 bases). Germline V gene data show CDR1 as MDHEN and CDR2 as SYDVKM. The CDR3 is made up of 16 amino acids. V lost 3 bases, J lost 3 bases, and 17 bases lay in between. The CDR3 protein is CASSFAGREAKETQYF. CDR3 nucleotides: TGTGCCAGCAGTTTTGCGGGCCGAGAAGCCAAAGAGACCCAGTACTTC.

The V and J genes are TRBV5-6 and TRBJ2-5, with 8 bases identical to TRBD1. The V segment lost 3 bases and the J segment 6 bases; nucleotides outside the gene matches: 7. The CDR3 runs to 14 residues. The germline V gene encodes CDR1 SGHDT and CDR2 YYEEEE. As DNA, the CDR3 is TGTGCCAGCAGCTCCGGACAGGGCTTGAAGACCCAGTACTTC. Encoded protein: CASSSGQGLKTQYF. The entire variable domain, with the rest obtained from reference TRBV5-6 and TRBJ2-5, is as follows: DAGVTQSPTHLIKTRGQQVTLRCSPKSGHDTVSWYQQALGQGPQFIFQYYEEEERQRGNFPDRFSGHQFPNYSSELNVNALLLGDSALYLCASSSGQGLKTQYFGPGTRLLVL.

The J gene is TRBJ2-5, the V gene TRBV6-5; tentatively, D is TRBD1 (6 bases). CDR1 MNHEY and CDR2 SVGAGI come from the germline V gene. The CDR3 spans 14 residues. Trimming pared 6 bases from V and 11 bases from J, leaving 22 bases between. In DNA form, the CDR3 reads TGTGCCAGCAGGGGGGCAGGCAGCTTTTGGGAGCAGTACTTC. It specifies CASRGAGSFWEQYF.

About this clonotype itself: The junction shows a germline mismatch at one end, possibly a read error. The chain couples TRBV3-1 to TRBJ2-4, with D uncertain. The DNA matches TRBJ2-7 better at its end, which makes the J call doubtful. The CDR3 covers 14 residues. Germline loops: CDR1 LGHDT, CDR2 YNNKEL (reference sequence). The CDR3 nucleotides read TGTGCCGGCAGCCAAGATTCGAGGATATACGAGCAGTACTTC. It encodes CAGSQDSRIYEQYF.

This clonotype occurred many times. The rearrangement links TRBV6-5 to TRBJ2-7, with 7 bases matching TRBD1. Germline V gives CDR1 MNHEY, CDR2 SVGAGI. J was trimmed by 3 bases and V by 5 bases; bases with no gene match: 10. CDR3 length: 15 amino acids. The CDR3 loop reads CASSTTRQGLYEQYF. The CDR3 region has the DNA TGTGCCAGCAGTACCACCAGACAGGGCCTCTACGAGCAGTACTTC.

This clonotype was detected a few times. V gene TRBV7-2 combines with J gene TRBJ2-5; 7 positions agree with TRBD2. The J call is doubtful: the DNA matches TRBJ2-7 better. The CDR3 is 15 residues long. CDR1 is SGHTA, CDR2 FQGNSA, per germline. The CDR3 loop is CASSLRRETFSEQYF. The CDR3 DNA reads TGTGCCAGCAGCTTACGGCGGGAGACCTTTTCCGAGCAGTACTTC.

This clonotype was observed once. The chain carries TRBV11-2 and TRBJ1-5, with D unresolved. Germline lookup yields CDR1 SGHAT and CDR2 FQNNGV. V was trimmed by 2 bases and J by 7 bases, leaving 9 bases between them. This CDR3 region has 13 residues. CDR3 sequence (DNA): TGTGCCAGCAGCTTATCGGCAGAGCAGCCCCAGCATTTT. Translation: CASSLSAEQPQHF.

The chain's CDR3 is CASSAEPGNYGYTF. The CDR3, as DNA: TGCGCCAGCAGCGCCGAGCCAGGGAACTATGGCTACACCTTC. This chain joins TRBV4-1 and TRBJ1-2; TRBD1 might be the D (5 bases). V lost 5 bases and J lost 2, with 12 bases in between. Germline CDR1 is MGHRA and CDR2 is YSYEKL. The CDR3 extends over 14 amino acids.

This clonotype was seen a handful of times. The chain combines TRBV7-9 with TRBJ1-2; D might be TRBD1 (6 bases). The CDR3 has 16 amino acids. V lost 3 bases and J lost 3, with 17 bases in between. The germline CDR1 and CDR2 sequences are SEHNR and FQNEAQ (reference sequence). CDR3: CASSLAPQGIHYGYTF. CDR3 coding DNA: TGTGCCAGCAGCTTGGCCCCCCAGGGGATTCACTATGGCTACACCTTC.

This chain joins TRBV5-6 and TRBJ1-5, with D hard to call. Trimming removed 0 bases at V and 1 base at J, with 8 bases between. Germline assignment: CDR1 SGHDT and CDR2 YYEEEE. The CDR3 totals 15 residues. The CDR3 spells CASSLGYTSNQPQHF. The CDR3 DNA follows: TGTGCCAGCAGCTTGGGTTACACCAGCAATCAGCCCCAGCATTTT.

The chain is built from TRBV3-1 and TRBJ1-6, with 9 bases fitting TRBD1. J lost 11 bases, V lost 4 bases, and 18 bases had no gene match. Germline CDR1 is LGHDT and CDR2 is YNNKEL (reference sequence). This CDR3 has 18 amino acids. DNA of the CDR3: TGTGCCAGCAGCCGGGCGGGACCGGGACAGGGTCGAAAGGCACCCCTCCACTTT. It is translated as CASSRAGPGQGRKAPLHF.

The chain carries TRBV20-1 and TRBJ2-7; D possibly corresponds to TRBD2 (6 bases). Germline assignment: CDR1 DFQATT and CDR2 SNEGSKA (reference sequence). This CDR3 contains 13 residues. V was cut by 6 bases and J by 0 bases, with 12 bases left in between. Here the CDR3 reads CSAQSGLSYEQYF. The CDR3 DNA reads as TGCAGTGCCCAGTCGGGACTCTCCTACGAGCAGTACTTC.

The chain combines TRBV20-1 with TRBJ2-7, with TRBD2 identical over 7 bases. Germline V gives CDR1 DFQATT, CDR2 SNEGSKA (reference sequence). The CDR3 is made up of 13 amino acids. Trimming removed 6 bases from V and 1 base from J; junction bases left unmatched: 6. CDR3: CSADQRESYEQYF. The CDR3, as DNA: TGCAGTGCGGATCAGCGGGAATCCTACGAGCAGTACTTC.

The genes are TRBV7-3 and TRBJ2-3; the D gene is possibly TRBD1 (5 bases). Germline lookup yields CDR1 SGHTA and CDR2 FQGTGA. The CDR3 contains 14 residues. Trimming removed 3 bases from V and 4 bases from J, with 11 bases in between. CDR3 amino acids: CASSLGLKSDTQYF. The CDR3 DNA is TGTGCCAGCAGCTTGGGGCTAAAGTCAGATACGCAGTATTTT.

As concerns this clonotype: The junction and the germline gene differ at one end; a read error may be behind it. The CDR3 nucleotides are TGTGTCAGCAGCCCAGGAAACACAGATACGCAGTATTTT. Protein: CVSSPGNTDTQYF. The chain uses TRBV7-7 and TRBJ2-3; no reliable D call. Germline values: CDR1 SSHAT, CDR2 FNYEAQ (reference sequence). The CDR3 extends over 13 amino acids.

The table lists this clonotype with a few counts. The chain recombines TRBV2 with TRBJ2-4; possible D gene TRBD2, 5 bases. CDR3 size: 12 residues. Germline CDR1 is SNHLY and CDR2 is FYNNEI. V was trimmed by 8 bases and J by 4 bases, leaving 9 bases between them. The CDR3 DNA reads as TGTGCCAGCGAGGGCAGGAAAAACATTCAGTACTTC. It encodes CASEGRKNIQYF.